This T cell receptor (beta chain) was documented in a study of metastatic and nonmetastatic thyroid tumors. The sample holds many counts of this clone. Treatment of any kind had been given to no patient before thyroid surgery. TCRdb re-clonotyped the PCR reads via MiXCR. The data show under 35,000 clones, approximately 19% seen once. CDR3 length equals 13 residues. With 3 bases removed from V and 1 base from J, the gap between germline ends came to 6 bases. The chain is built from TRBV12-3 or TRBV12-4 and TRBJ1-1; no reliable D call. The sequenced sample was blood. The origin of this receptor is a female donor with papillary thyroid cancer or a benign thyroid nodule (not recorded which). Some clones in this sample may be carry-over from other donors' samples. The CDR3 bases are TGTGCCAGCAGTTTGTCCACGAACACTGAAGCTTTCTTT. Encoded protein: CASSLSTNTEAFF.